The clone carrying this T cell receptor beta chain was counted between two and nine times. These data are taken from a study of identical twins. TCRdb ran MiXCR on the 5' RACE reads and lists one entry per CDR3 protein. The data hold approximately 230,000 distinct CDR3 sequences, with approximately 5.9% observed a single time. The sample also formed part of further work on T cells expressing NK-cell markers. That publication notes: With respect to HCMV, seven of the eight sequenced donors were seropositive, and one was seronegative.

The receptor comes from a woman between 18 and 29 years old in good health. The specimen was CD8+ T cells sorted from blood.

The CDR3 DNA is TGTGCCAGTAGTGGGGCCGGTGGCCCTAACTATGGCTACACCTTC. It specifies CASSGAGGPNYGYTF. The chain has TRBV19 and TRBJ1-2; maybe TRBD1 (5 bases). V shed 5 bases and J shed 0 bases, with 13 bases lying between them. The CDR3 loop spans 15 amino acids. Germline lookup yields CDR1 LNHDA and CDR2 SQIVND (reference sequence).